This TCR beta chain was captured by sequencing in a study of T cell responses to AZD1222 COVID-19 vaccine. The V end lost 4 bases, the J end lost 9 bases, and 14 bases lay between the germline ends. From germline, CDR1 is SGHRS and CDR2 YFSETQ. CDR3 length equals 14 residues. Generated by immunoSEQ multiplex PCR, the TCRdb table keeps only in-frame clones and is missing some. The sample contains roughly 170,000 clones, around nine tenths of which appear only once. About this clone: What it recognizes is unknown.

Whole-study results and caveats: Repertoires were sampled only after the peak T cell response. Among vaccine-associated CD4 TCRs, coverage spanned spike, with dominance at 160-218 and 743-854. Clonal diversity was possibly underestimated, and the donors were mostly white British, with more females. Two doses of AZD1222 preceded a rise in Spike-specific TCR breadth and depth.

V is TRBV5-1 and J is TRBJ1-6; D possibly corresponds to TRBD1 (5 bases). The sequenced sample was peripheral blood, obtained on day 0 of AZD1222 vaccination. This clonotype was sampled from an adult in good health. CDR3 DNA: TGCGCCAGCAGCGAGACAGCGAATGGTTCACCCCTCCACTTT. This translates into CASSETANGSPLHF.